These T cell receptor beta chains were read from a single sample in a study of CD8 T cells in ankylosing spondylitis. From the 5' RACE reads, TCRdb called clonotypes with MiXCR, one entry per CDR3 protein. The sample has around 430,000 distinct CDR3 sequences; 15% to 20% are singletons. Sequencing used blood, either unsorted or a sorted T cell fraction (not recorded which). These TCRs come from a male donor with ankylosing spondylitis. The CDR3 runs from the conserved cysteine through the conserved F or W. D genes are given only for firm matches. Size is omitted from some rows. Given values are once, few, many or a class for expanded clones.

J,size,D,V,DNA,CDR3
TRBJ2-1,few,TRBD2,TRBV5-1,TGCGCCAGCAGCTTGGTGGGGACTAGCGGGGGGTCTGAGCAGTTCTTC,CASSLVGTSGGSEQFF
TRBJ1-1,-,-,TRBV7-2,TGTGCCAGCAGCTCGGTCCCGGGAGTGGCTGCTTTCTTT,CASSSVPGVAAFF
TRBJ2-7,-,TRBD2,TRBV28,TGTGCCAGCAGGGGTAGCGGGCTTAGCTCCTACGAGCAGTACTTC,CASRGSGLSSYEQYF
TRBJ2-1,many,-,TRBV5-1,TGCGCCAGCAGCTTGGGTGCCACTCAATCCTACAATGAGCAGTTCTTC,CASSLGATQSYNEQFF
TRBJ1-5,-,-,TRBV6-1,TGTGCCAGCAGTGAAGCCCCAGCCGGTCAGCCCCAGCATTTT,CASSEAPAGQPQHF
TRBJ1-3,few,TRBD1,TRBV5-1,TGCGCCAGCAGCTTCACGCCACCACCAGGGGGCTCTGGAAACACCATATATTTT,CASSFTPPPGGSGNTIYF
TRBJ2-2,few,-,TRBV6-6,TGTGCCAGCGGGCAGACCACCGGGGAGCTGTTTTTT,CASGQTTGELFF
TRBJ1-1,many,-,TRBV6-5,TGTGCCAGCAGTTACGAGGGACTAAACACTGAAGCTTTCTTT,CASSYEGLNTEAFF
TRBJ1-4,-,-,TRBV5-1,TGCGCCAGCAGCCCCTGGACGGGTAATGAAAAACTGTTTTTT,CASSPWTGNEKLFF
TRBJ2-1,few,TRBD2,TRBV5-1,TGCGCCAGCAGCTTGGGACTAGCGGGGGGGAACTACAATGAGCAGTTCTTC,CASSLGLAGGNYNEQFF